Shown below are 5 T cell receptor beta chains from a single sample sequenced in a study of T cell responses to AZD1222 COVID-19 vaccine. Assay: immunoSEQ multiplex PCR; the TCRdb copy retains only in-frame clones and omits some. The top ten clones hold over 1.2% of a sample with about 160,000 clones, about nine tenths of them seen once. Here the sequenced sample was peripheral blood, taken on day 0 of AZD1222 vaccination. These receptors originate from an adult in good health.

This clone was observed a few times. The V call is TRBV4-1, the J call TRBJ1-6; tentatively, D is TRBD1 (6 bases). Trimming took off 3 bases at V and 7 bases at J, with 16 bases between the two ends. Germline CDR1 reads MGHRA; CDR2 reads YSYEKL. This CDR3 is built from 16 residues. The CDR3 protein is CASSHLNRERNSPLHF. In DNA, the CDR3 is TGCGCCAGCAGCCACTTAAACAGGGAAAGGAATTCACCCCTCCACTTT.

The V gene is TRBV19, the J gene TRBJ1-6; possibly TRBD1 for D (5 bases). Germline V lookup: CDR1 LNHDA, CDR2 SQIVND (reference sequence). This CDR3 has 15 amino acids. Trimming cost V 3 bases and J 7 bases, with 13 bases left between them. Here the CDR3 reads CASSIEGGANSPLHF. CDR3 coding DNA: TGTGCCAGTAGTATTGAAGGAGGGGCAAATTCACCCCTCCACTTT.

This chain's CDR3 is CASSLRALNSPLHF. The CDR3 nucleotides are TGTGCCAGCAGTTTACGGGCGTTAAATTCACCCCTCCACTTT. This chain links TRBV27 with TRBJ1-6; D gene uncertain. The V end was cut by 2 bases, the J end by 7 bases, with 9 bases between. The germline V gene encodes CDR1 MNHEY and CDR2 SMNVEV (reference sequence). CDR3 length: 14 residues.

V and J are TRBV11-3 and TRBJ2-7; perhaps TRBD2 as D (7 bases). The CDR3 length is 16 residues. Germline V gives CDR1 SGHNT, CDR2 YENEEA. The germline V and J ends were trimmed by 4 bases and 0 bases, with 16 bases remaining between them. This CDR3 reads CASSSLAGASSYEQYF. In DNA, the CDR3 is TGTGCCAGCAGCTCCCTTGCGGGGGCCTCCTCCTACGAGCAGTACTTC. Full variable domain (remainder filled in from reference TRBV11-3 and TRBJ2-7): EAGVVQSPRYKIIEKKQPVAFWCNPISGHNTLYWYLQNLGQGPELLIRYENEEAVDDSQLPKDRFSAERLKGVDSTLKIQPAELGDSAVYLCASSSLAGASSYEQYFGPGTRLTVT.

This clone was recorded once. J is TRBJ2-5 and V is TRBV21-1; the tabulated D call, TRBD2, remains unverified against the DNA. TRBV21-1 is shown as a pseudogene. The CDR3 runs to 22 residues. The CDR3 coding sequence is TGTGCCAGCAGCAAAAGTTTGGTCGGCCTAGCGGGGGGGGCCTCTCGCCAAGAGACCCAGTACTTC. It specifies CASSKSLVGLAGGASRQETQYF.